One sample yielded the 29 T cell receptor beta chains listed below, sequenced in a study of shared clonotypes between healthy human individuals. Produced via immunoSEQ multiplex PCR; TCRdb's table is partial and in-frame only. The top ten hold more than 0.85% of the sample, which has around 1,000,000 clones, roughly 80% seen once. Sequenced input: memory CD4+ T cells from PBMCs. Subset noted: CD45RA-negative fraction. The receptors originated from a man aged 18 to 29 in good health. Some clones in this sample may be carry-over from other donors' samples.

The chain has TRBV29-1 and TRBJ2-5; no reliable D call. The CDR3 has 14 amino acids. Germline CDR1 is SQVTM and CDR2 is ANQGSEA. The V end lost 6 bases, the J end lost 2 bases, and 16 bases lay between the germline ends. The CDR3 nucleotides read TGCAGCGTCCCCCGATTGGCGAAACAAGAGACCCAGTACTTC. Translating gives CSVPRLAKQETQYF.

V usage is TRBV2 and J usage is TRBJ2-3, with 11 bases lining up with TRBD1. Per germline, CDR1 SNHLY and CDR2 FYNNEI. This CDR3 is built from 15 residues. The junction had 7 bases not matched to a gene; V was cut back by 6 bases and J by 5 bases. CDR3 loop: CASRRTGTGGDTQYF. In nucleotides, the CDR3 is TGTGCCAGCAGGAGAACCGGGACAGGGGGAGATACGCAGTATTTT.

This clone was seen only a few times. The rearrangement uses TRBV25-1 and TRBJ2-2; no firm D call. The CDR3 spans 13 residues. Trimming removed 5 bases from V and 5 bases from J, with 9 bases in between. Germline loops: CDR1 MGHDK, CDR2 SYGVNS. In DNA, the CDR3 is TGTGCCAGCAGTCCCAGGAATACCGGGGAGCTGTTTTTT. This sequence encodes CASSPRNTGELFF.

V is TRBV5-1 and J is TRBJ2-7; 9 positions match TRBD2. CDR1 SGHRS and CDR2 YFSETQ come from the germline V gene. The CDR3 covers 14 residues. J lost 6 bases, V lost 1 base, and 5 bases had no gene match. This CDR3 is CASSLYLAGAEQYF. The CDR3 DNA reads as TGCGCCAGCAGCTTGTATTTAGCGGGGGCCGAGCAGTACTTC.

The chain uses TRBV6-5 and TRBJ2-3; D is undetermined. V shed 1 base and J shed 1 base, with 6 bases lying between them. CDR3 length equals 14 residues. The germline CDR1 and CDR2 sequences are MNHEY and SVGAGI. The CDR3 is CASSYLTGTDTQYF. The CDR3 DNA reads TGTGCCAGCAGTTACTTGACGGGCACAGATACGCAGTATTTT.

V is TRBV7-8 and J is TRBJ2-7; D possibly corresponds to TRBD2 (6 bases). The germline gives CDR1 SGHVS, CDR2 FQNEAQ. The CDR3 extends over 14 amino acids. V was shortened by 5 bases and J by 2 bases, with 13 bases between the two germline ends. The CDR3 DNA reads TGTGCCAGCAGCCAACTCGCGGGGCCCTACGAGCAGTACTTC. Translation gives CASSQLAGPYEQYF.

J is TRBJ2-5 and V is TRBV4-1; the match to TRBD2 covers 10 bases. There are 15 residues in the CDR3. V was clipped by 4 bases and J by 4 bases; unmatched bases: 6. The germline V gene has CDR1 MGHRA and CDR2 YSYEKL. This chain's CDR3 is CASSRLGLASETQYF. CDR3 in DNA: TGCGCCAGCAGCCGCTTGGGACTAGCGTCAGAGACCCAGTACTTC.

To note about this clone: The same CDR3 can be traced to other DNA sequences in this sample. The chain links TRBV7-9 to TRBJ2-7; D may be TRBD2 (5 bases). Trimming cost V 1 base and J 0 bases, with 10 bases left between them. Germline assignment: CDR1 SEHNR and CDR2 FQNEAQ (reference sequence). The CDR3 has 15 amino acids. CDR3 protein: CASSLGGRSSYEQYF. The CDR3 bases are TGTGCCAGCAGCTTAGGAGGGCGGAGCTCCTACGAGCAGTACTTC.

The rearrangement joins TRBV28 to TRBJ1-1; D unresolved. Germline lookup yields CDR1 MDHEN and CDR2 SYDVKM. The ends were cut back, 6 bases at V and 3 bases at J, with 8 bases in the middle. This CDR3 has 12 residues. CDR3 nucleotide sequence: TGTGCCAGCAGCCGGGAATACACTGAAGCTTTCTTT. Translation gives CASSREYTEAFF.

The chain combines TRBV29-1 with TRBJ1-1; 8 positions agree with TRBD1. V shed 8 bases and J 0 bases; nucleotides not matched to a gene: 5. Germline loops: CDR1 SQVTM, CDR2 ANQGSEA. The CDR3 loop spans 13 amino acids. CDR3 in amino acids: CSTSTGVNTEAFF. CDR3 DNA sequence: TGCAGCACCTCGACAGGGGTGAACACTGAAGCTTTCTTT.

The sample holds one count of this clone. The chain couples TRBV19 to TRBJ1-2; D not resolved. Germline V CDR1 and CDR2: LNHDA, SQIVND (reference sequence). The CDR3 runs to 13 residues. V was pared by 1 base and J by 8 bases, with 11 bases between. CDR3 DNA: TGTGCCAGTAGTATAGCTTCACCCGGCGGCTACACCTTC. Protein sequence: CASSIASPGGYTF.

The gene calls are TRBV18 and TRBJ1-2; D is ambiguous. Trimming took off 2 bases at V and 4 bases at J, with 8 bases between the two ends. The CDR3 is made up of 13 amino acids. In germline, CDR1 is KGHSH, CDR2 LQKENI. CDR3 DNA sequence: TGTGCCAGCTCACCAATGACTACCTATGGCTACACCTTC. Translating it yields CASSPMTTYGYTF. The full variable domain, rest sourced from reference TRBV18 and TRBJ1-2, is NAGVMQNPRHLVRRRGQEARLRCSPMKGHSHVYWYRQLPEEGLKFMVYLQKENIIDESGMPKERFSAEFPKEGPSILRIQQVVRGDSAAYFCASSPMTTYGYTFGSGTRLTVV.

This chain links TRBV6-6 with TRBJ1-4; TRBD1 is a possible D gene (5 bases). Germline-derived CDR1 and CDR2 are MNHNY and SVGAGI (reference sequence). Trimming stripped 3 bases from V and 5 bases from J, with 13 bases between. CDR3 length: 15 amino acids. The CDR3 region is CASSYDGAPNEKLFF. As DNA, the CDR3 is TGTGCCAGCAGTTATGACGGGGCCCCCAATGAAAAACTGTTTTTT.

This clone was recorded a few times. This chain uses TRBV10-3 with TRBJ1-5; D ambiguous. This CDR3 region has 13 residues. Germline V lookup: CDR1 ENHRY, CDR2 SYGVKD. V was trimmed by 6 bases and J by 6 bases, leaving 12 bases between them. CDR3 nucleotides: TGTGCCATCAGCCATGATCTCGGTCAGCCCCAGCATTTT. Translating gives CAISHDLGQPQHF.

The V call is TRBV28, the J call TRBJ2-7; no clear D gene. V lost 5 bases, J lost 0 bases, and 8 bases lay in between. Germline CDR1 MDHEN, CDR2 SYDVKM. This CDR3 spans 13 amino acids. The CDR3 is CASSPKFSYEQYF. In DNA form, the CDR3 reads TGTGCCAGCAGTCCAAAGTTCTCCTACGAGCAGTACTTC. Variable domain in full (rest from reference TRBV28 and TRBJ2-7): DVKVTQSSRYLVKRTGEKVFLECVQDMDHENMFWYRQDPGLGLRLIYFSYDVKMKEKGDIPEGYSVSREKKERFSLILESASTNQTSMYLCASSPKFSYEQYFGPGTRLTVT.

The V gene is TRBV6-5, the J gene TRBJ1-3, with a weak D call TRBD1 (5 bases). CDR1 is MNHEY, CDR2 SVGAGI, per germline. The CDR3 has 15 amino acids. The germline V and J ends were trimmed by 0 bases and 0 bases, with 6 bases remaining between them. The CDR3 loop is CASSYSTGSGNTIYF. The DNA for the CDR3 is TGTGCCAGCAGTTACTCCACAGGCTCTGGAAACACCATATATTTT.

CDR3 DNA sequence: TGTGCCAGCAGTTTAGTTAATACGGTAGGGGCGGGCCCGGAAGCTTTCTTT. It is translated as CASSLVNTVGAGPEAFF. The chain employs TRBV28 and TRBJ1-1; possibly TRBD1 for D (5 bases). Trimming took off 2 bases at V and 8 bases at J, with 24 bases between the two ends. This CDR3 is 17 amino acids long. CDR1 MDHEN and CDR2 SYDVKM come from the germline V gene.

The chain links TRBV18 to TRBJ2-6; no clear D. The CDR3 is made up of 14 amino acids. Germline CDR1 and CDR2: KGHSH and LQKENI. The V and J ends lost 3 bases and 0 bases respectively, with 3 bases between them. The CDR3 region is CASSPTSGANVLTF. The CDR3 nucleotides are TGTGCCAGCTCACCCACCTCTGGGGCCAACGTCCTGACTTTC.

The V call is TRBV30, the J call TRBJ2-3; 9 bases agree with TRBD2. The V gene's germline CDR1 is GTSNPN and CDR2 SVGIG (reference sequence). CDR3 length equals 15 residues. With V trimmed by 1 base and J by 2 bases, 4 bases remained unmatched. The CDR3 DNA reads as TGTGCCTGGAGTGCCTGGACTAGCGACACAGATACGCAGTATTTT. It specifies CAWSAWTSDTDTQYF.

A few counts support this clone. The rearrangement joins TRBV7-3 to TRBJ2-1; D is undetermined. The V gene lost 4 bases and the J gene lost 2 bases, with 6 bases spanning the gap. In germline, CDR1 is SGHTA, CDR2 FQGTGA. The length of the CDR3 is 13 residues. In DNA form, the CDR3 reads TGTGCCAGCAGCTCCCCCCCCTACAATGAGCAGTTCTTC. This translates into CASSSPPYNEQFF.

The rearrangement joins TRBV11-2 to TRBJ1-4; D unclear. Trimming removed 1 base at V and 3 bases at J, with 9 bases between. In germline, CDR1 is SGHAT, CDR2 FQNNGV. The CDR3 spans 15 residues. The CDR3: CASSLAGGANEKLFF. The CDR3 bases are TGTGCCAGCAGCTTAGCCGGAGGTGCTAATGAAAAACTGTTTTTT.

This sequence joins TRBV11-2 and TRBJ2-1; the D gene is possibly TRBD2 (5 bases). The CDR3 runs 12 residues. V lost 4 bases to trimming and J lost 9 bases, with 10 bases between them. CDR1 and CDR2 from the germline V gene are SGHAT and FQNNGV. As DNA, the CDR3 is TGTGCCAGCAGCTCGGGGTTCTCTGAGCAGTTCTTC. This gives the protein CASSSGFSEQFF.

This clone was counted a few times. The V gene is TRBV7-9, the J gene TRBJ2-5; TRBD1 matches 8 bases. After removal of 8 bases from V and 7 bases from J, the junction contained 9 bases not matched to a gene. The CDR3 totals 13 residues. The germline gives CDR1 SEHNR, CDR2 FQNEAQ (reference sequence). The CDR3 DNA reads TGTGCCAGCCAAGAGCAGGGGGCTAGGACCCAGTACTTC. Translation gives CASQEQGARTQYF. Full variable domain (missing parts from reference TRBV7-9 and TRBJ2-5): DTGVSQNPRHKITKRGQNVTFRCDPISEHNRLYWYRQTLGQGPEFLTYFQNEAQLEKSRLLSDRFSAERPKGSFSTLEIQRTEQGDSAMYLCASQEQGARTQYFGPGTRLLVL.

The chain uses TRBV19 and TRBJ1-1; 9 bases are shared with TRBD1. CDR3 length: 15 amino acids. J gave up 6 bases and V 6 bases, and 11 bases lay outside the gene matches. Germline CDR1 is LNHDA and CDR2 is SQIVND (reference sequence). The CDR3 loop reads CASSSPPQGAPEAFF. In DNA form, the CDR3 reads TGTGCCAGTAGCTCCCCTCCACAGGGGGCGCCTGAAGCTTTCTTT.

This clone was observed a few times. The chain is built from TRBV7-9 and TRBJ2-2, with D possibly called TRBD1 or TRBD2 (6 bases each). Germline V gene data show CDR1 as SEHNR and CDR2 as FQNEAQ (reference sequence). Deletions cut 3 bases from V and 1 base from J, with 15 bases between. The CDR3 runs to 17 residues. The CDR3 sequence: CASSFPAGGGNTGELFF. The DNA of the CDR3 is TGTGCCAGCAGCTTCCCAGCCGGGGGCGGGAACACCGGGGAGCTGTTTTTT.

The chain uses TRBV21-1 and TRBJ2-7; no DNA check was done on the table's D call, TRBD2. TRBV21-1 is a recognized pseudogene. The length of the CDR3 is 17 residues. The chain's CDR3 is CASSKGPPVTSVYEQYF. DNA of the CDR3: TGTGCCAGCAGCAAAGGTCCCCCGGTGACTAGCGTCTACGAGCAGTACTTC.

The rearrangement uses TRBV20-1 and TRBJ2-5; D gene ambiguous. CDR1 DFQATT and CDR2 SNEGSKA come from the germline V gene (reference sequence). V was trimmed by 5 bases and J by 5 bases, leaving 9 bases between them. The CDR3 runs 11 residues. The CDR3 coding sequence is TGCAGTGCTCAAATCAGGGAGACCCAGTACTTC. Encoded protein: CSAQIRETQYF.

The chain carries TRBV2 and TRBJ2-7; TRBD2 matches 10 bases. Germline V gives CDR1 SNHLY, CDR2 FYNNEI. V shed 6 bases, J shed 6 bases, and the junction held 11 bases outside the gene matches. The CDR3 loop spans 15 amino acids. The CDR3 loop is CASRQTSGTSGEQYF. The CDR3 DNA sequence: TGTGCCAGCAGACAAACTAGCGGGACTTCAGGCGAGCAGTACTTC.

The chain carries TRBV7-9 and TRBJ2-5; either TRBD1 or TRBD2 may fit D (5 bases each). CDR1 is SEHNR and CDR2 is FQNEAQ in the germline V gene (reference sequence). The length of the CDR3 is 15 residues. Trimming shortened V by 5 bases and J by 1 base, and 14 bases separated the two germline ends. The CDR3 DNA reads TGTGCCAGCAGCCCGGGAATTGACAGCCAAGAGACCCAGTACTTC. This codes for CASSPGIDSQETQYF. Combining the CDR3 with reference TRBV7-9 and TRBJ2-5 gives the whole variable domain DTGVSQNPRHKITKRGQNVTFRCDPISEHNRLYWYRQTLGQGPEFLTYFQNEAQLEKSRLLSDRFSAERPKGSFSTLEIQRTEQGDSAMYLCASSPGIDSQETQYFGPGTRLLVL.